This T cell receptor beta chain was observed in a study of shared clonotypes between healthy human individuals. Sorted subsets were amplified in replicate PCRs using 150 to 250 ng DNA, tens of thousands of T cell genomes. Repertoires were generated with immunoSEQ multiplex PCR, while TCRdb's copy carries only in-frame clones and drops some. The sample yields about 680,000 clones, 74% seen once. Germline CDR1 is LNHNV and CDR2 is YYDKDF (reference sequence). Trimming removed 0 bases from V and 5 bases from J; junction bases left unmatched: 9. The CDR3 is 17 amino acids. This chain joins TRBV15 and TRBJ2-2; 7 bases fit TRBD1. Sequences were obtained from memory CD4+ T cells sorted from blood. Subset here: CD45RA-negative fraction. The sequence derives from a woman in her twenties or thirties in good health. CDR3: CATSRDRTGARTGELFF. The CDR3 coding sequence is TGTGCCACCAGCAGAGACAGAACAGGGGCGCGGACCGGGGAGCTGTTTTTT.